What follows are 9 T cell receptor beta chains derived from one specimen sequenced in a study of shared clonotypes between healthy human individuals. Produced via immunoSEQ multiplex PCR; TCRdb's table is partial and in-frame only. This sample has 2 million to 3 million clones, with 80% to 95% found just once. The sequenced material came from naive CD4+ T cells from PBMCs. Described subset: CD45RA+ positively selected. The receptors originated from a man aged 18 to 29 in good health. Some clones in this sample may be carry-over from other donors' samples.

Concerning this clone: The sample carries other DNA sequences with the same CDR3. The V and J genes are TRBV6-1 and TRBJ2-5; D perhaps matches TRBD1 (6 bases). With 2 bases removed from V and 5 bases from J, the gap between germline ends came to 15 bases. The CDR3 covers 15 residues. Per germline, CDR1 MNHNS and CDR2 SASEGT. The CDR3 nucleotides are TGTGCCAGCAGTGAAAGGGGACACCGCGGGGAGACCCAGTACTTC. Amino acid sequence: CASSERGHRGETQYF.

Details on this clone: Other DNA sequences in the same sample also yield this CDR3. This chain joins TRBV5-1 and TRBJ2-7; weak D call: TRBD1 (6 bases). With 0 bases removed from V and 3 bases from J, the gap between germline ends came to 16 bases. This CDR3 has 16 residues. Germline-derived CDR1 and CDR2 are SGHRS and YFSETQ. The CDR3 spells CASSLAPGQGSYEQYF. The CDR3, as DNA: TGCGCCAGCAGCTTGGCCCCAGGCCAGGGGAGCTACGAGCAGTACTTC.

This chain uses TRBV10-1 with TRBJ2-5; D remains unclear. V was pared by 2 bases and J by 7 bases, with 11 bases between. This CDR3 is 13 amino acids long. Germline CDR1 WNHNN, CDR2 SYGVQD (reference sequence). The CDR3 reads CASSEETPGTQYF. The CDR3 DNA is TGCGCCAGCAGTGAGGAGACCCCCGGGACCCAGTACTTC.

The chain uses TRBV6-1 and TRBJ1-1; D remains ambiguous. Germline assignment: CDR1 MNHNS and CDR2 SASEGT. The CDR3 has 14 amino acids. With 1 base removed from V and 7 bases from J, the gap between germline ends came to 13 bases. In DNA form, the CDR3 reads TGTGCCAGCAGTGAAGTTAGGACTGGACTTGAAGCTTTCTTT. Residues: CASSEVRTGLEAFF.

On this clone itself: This CDR3 is also generated by other DNA sequences in the sample. The rearrangement joins TRBV5-1 to TRBJ1-2, with D possibly TRBD1 on 6 matching bases. CDR1 SGHRS and CDR2 YFSETQ come from the germline V gene. Trimming removed 0 bases from V and 3 bases from J, with 9 bases in between. The CDR3 loop spans 14 amino acids. In DNA, the CDR3 is TGCGCCAGCAGCTTGGCGGGACAAGACTATGGCTACACCTTC. Amino acid sequence: CASSLAGQDYGYTF.

This clone was seen just once. This sample includes further DNA sequences coding for the same CDR3. The chain couples TRBV9 to TRBJ2-5; D may be TRBD2 (7 bases). Trimming stripped 0 bases from V and 5 bases from J, with 14 bases between. Germline-derived CDR1 and CDR2 are SGDLS and YYNGEE. This CDR3 is built from 15 residues. In nucleotides, the CDR3 is TGTGCCAGCAGCGTAGCGGCGGGGAGGGGGGAGACCCAGTACTTC. Its protein product is CASSVAAGRGETQYF.

The chain is built from TRBV7-3 and TRBJ2-1; tentatively, D is TRBD1 (5 bases). CDR3 length equals 12 residues. The V gene's germline CDR1 is SGHTA and CDR2 FQGTGA. V was clipped by 0 bases and J by 9 bases, with 6 bases between them. The CDR3 sequence: CASSLTQGEQFF. CDR3 nucleotides: TGTGCCAGCAGCTTAACGCAGGGTGAGCAGTTCTTC.

This clone was detected only a few times. This chain connects TRBV5-1 to TRBJ1-1; D perhaps matches TRBD1 (5 bases). The germline gives CDR1 SGHRS, CDR2 YFSETQ. The V and J ends lost 5 bases and 6 bases respectively, with 14 bases between them. This CDR3 spans 13 amino acids. This chain's CDR3 is CASSSNRQSEAFF. The CDR3 DNA reads as TGCGCCAGCAGTTCAAACCGACAGTCTGAAGCTTTCTTT.

The chain links TRBV15 to TRBJ2-6; D is perhaps TRBD1 or TRBD2 (5 bases each). This CDR3 has 15 amino acids. Trimming took 2 bases from V and 2 from J, leaving 7 bases between them. Germline V gene data show CDR1 as LNHNV and CDR2 as YYDKDF (reference sequence). CDR3 nucleotide sequence: TGTGCCACCAGCAGACAGGGACCTGGGGCCAACGTCCTGACTTTC. This gives the protein CATSRQGPGANVLTF.